One sample yielded the 18 T cell receptor beta chains listed below, sequenced in a study of cytomegalovirus exposure and HLA in healthy donors. Both 60 Vbeta primers and 13 Jbeta primers went into the PCR. Measured with immunoSEQ multiplex PCR; TCRdb has only the in-frame clones, and not every one. The sample lists under 150,000 clones, 80% seen once, with 4% to 4.5% in the top ten. Sequencing was performed on PBMCs. These receptors all come from a woman in her thirties or forties in good health and CMV-seronegative.

The genes are TRBV7-9 and TRBJ2-7; tentative D call: TRBD1 (5 bases). Trimming pared 5 bases from V and 2 bases from J, leaving 16 bases between. From germline, CDR1 is SEHNR and CDR2 FQNEAQ (reference sequence). This CDR3 comprises 15 residues. This chain's CDR3 is CASSPPRTSTYEQYF. CDR3 nucleotide sequence: TGTGCCAGCAGCCCGCCCCGGACAAGCACCTACGAGCAGTACTTC.

The chain recombines TRBV19 with TRBJ2-7, with D perhaps matching TRBD2 (6 bases). Trimming cost V 5 bases and J 4 bases, with 12 bases left between them. This CDR3 spans 13 amino acids. CDR1 and CDR2 from the germline V gene are LNHDA and SQIVND (reference sequence). CDR3 sequence reads: CASSLEEGYEQYF. Here the CDR3 DNA reads TGTGCCAGTAGTTTGGAGGAGGGTTACGAGCAGTACTTC.

V gene TRBV9 combines with J gene TRBJ2-2; TRBD2 matches 11 bases. V lost 3 bases, J lost 1 base, and 5 bases stayed unmatched. CDR1 is SGDLS, CDR2 YYNGEE, per germline. There are 17 residues in the CDR3. The CDR3 bases are TGTGCCAGCAGCGCCGCCGGACTAGCGGGGAACACCGGGGAGCTGTTTTTT. Residues: CASSAAGLAGNTGELFF.

The CDR3 protein is CASSSRTSGGEQFF. The CDR3 DNA follows: TGTGCCAGCAGTTCCAGGACTAGCGGGGGCGAGCAGTTCTTC. The chain couples TRBV2 to TRBJ2-1, with 13 bases aligning to TRBD2. Germline trimming cut 5 bases from V and 10 bases from J; bases unmatched to any gene: 5. Germline CDR1 is SNHLY and CDR2 is FYNNEI. The CDR3 consists of 14 residues. The entire variable domain, with the rest obtained from reference TRBV2 and TRBJ2-1, is as follows: EPEVTQTPSHQVTQMGQEVILRCVPISNHLYFYWYRQILGQKVEFLVSFYNNEISEKSEIFDDQFSVERPDGSNFTLKIRSTKLEDSAMYFCASSSRTSGGEQFFGPGTRLTVL.

This chain connects TRBV30 to TRBJ2-1; D may be TRBD2 (5 bases). CDR1 and CDR2 from the germline V gene are GTSNPN and SVGIG (reference sequence). V gave up 0 bases and J gave up 8 bases, with 5 bases separating them. This CDR3 has 11 residues. DNA of the CDR3: TGTGCCTGGAGTGTGCGGGATGAGCAGTTCTTC. As protein: CAWSVRDEQFF.

V gene TRBV28 combines with J gene TRBJ1-2; a weak D match, TRBD1 (5 bases). Trimming left V 6 bases short and J 8 bases short, with 25 bases between. The CDR3 runs to 16 residues. Germline values: CDR1 MDHEN, CDR2 SYDVKM. The CDR3 DNA reads as TGTGCCAGCAGAGTTCCCCAGCAGACTGGGGCCAGAGGCTACACCTTC. Protein: CASRVPQQTGARGYTF.

This rearrangement joins TRBV28 to TRBJ1-5, with TRBD1 matching over 7 bases. The CDR3 covers 16 residues. Trimming removed 6 bases from V and 4 bases from J; junction bases left unmatched: 12. The germline gives CDR1 MDHEN, CDR2 SYDVKM. CDR3 sequence reads: CASRKLPGQLNQPQHF. CDR3 sequence (DNA): TGTGCCAGCAGAAAACTACCGGGACAGCTGAATCAGCCCCAGCATTTT.

In this sample, this clone turned up many times. The chain carries TRBV6-1 and TRBJ1-6; D is possibly TRBD1 (6 bases). The CDR3 is made up of 14 amino acids. Germline CDR1 MNHNS, CDR2 SASEGT. V gave up 3 bases and J gave up 5 bases, with 8 bases separating them. For the CDR3, the DNA is TGTGCCAGCAGTGAGGGGGCGGATAATTCACCCCTCCACTTT. It specifies CASSEGADNSPLHF.

This clone was found once. V is TRBV9 and J is TRBJ2-7, with 7 bases fitting TRBD1. The CDR3 runs to 16 residues. J was trimmed by 1 base and V by 3 bases; bases with no gene match: 10. From germline, CDR1 is SGDLS and CDR2 YYNGEE. CDR3 nucleotide sequence: TGTGCCAGCAGCGCAGGAGAACGGACAGGTTCCTACGAGCAGTACTTC. Translated, it gives CASSAGERTGSYEQYF.

The rearrangement joins TRBV28 to TRBJ1-6, with D unresolved. Germline V gene sequence: CDR1 MDHEN, CDR2 SYDVKM. Deletions cut 3 bases from V and 9 bases from J, with 12 bases between. The CDR3 contains 14 residues. In nucleotides, the CDR3 is TGTGCCAGCAGTTTCTCCGGGTCGGGTTCACCCCTCCACTTT. Its translation is CASSFSGSGSPLHF.

The rearrangement uses TRBV18 and TRBJ1-1; the D gene is possibly TRBD1 (6 bases). Trimming cost V 2 bases and J 7 bases, with 14 bases left between them. The CDR3 runs to 14 residues. Germline values: CDR1 KGHSH, CDR2 LQKENI. CDR3 sequence reads: CASSPEQDSNEAFF. In DNA, the CDR3 is TGTGCCAGCTCACCAGAACAGGACAGCAATGAAGCTTTCTTT.

This clone was seen just once. J is TRBJ2-3 and V is TRBV28; tentatively, D is TRBD1 (7 bases). V was shortened by 6 bases and J by 4 bases, with 17 bases between the two germline ends. The length of the CDR3 is 15 residues. CDR1 MDHEN and CDR2 SYDVKM come from the germline V gene. This CDR3 is CASSRGQGGSDTQYF. DNA of the CDR3: TGTGCCAGCAGCCGCGGGCAGGGGGGCTCAGATACGCAGTATTTT.

The V gene is TRBV19, the J gene TRBJ2-3; 7 positions agree with TRBD2. This CDR3 has 12 residues. The J segment lost 5 bases and the V segment lost 6 bases, leaving 2 bases of the junction unmatched. Per the germline V gene, CDR1 is LNHDA and CDR2 is SQIVND (reference sequence). DNA for the CDR3: TGTGCCAGTAGATCGGGGGGAGATACGCAGTATTTT. The encoded protein is CASRSGGDTQYF. The whole variable domain, filled in from reference TRBV19 and TRBJ2-3, reads DGGITQSPKYLFRKEGQNVTLSCEQNLNHDAMYWYRQDPGQGLRLIYYSQIVNDFQKGDIAEGYSVSREKKESFPLTVTSAQKNPTAFYLCASRSGGDTQYFGPGTRLTVL.

V usage is TRBV25-1 and J usage is TRBJ1-2, with 8 bases that match TRBD1. This CDR3 has 15 amino acids. Germline V CDR1 and CDR2: MGHDK, SYGVNS. J lost 5 bases, V lost 5 bases, and 10 bases had no gene match. The CDR3 loop reads CASSPHSTGAYGYTF. The CDR3, as DNA: TGTGCCAGCAGTCCCCACTCGACAGGGGCATATGGCTACACCTTC.

The rearrangement joins TRBV7-8 to TRBJ1-4; 7 positions match TRBD1. This CDR3 is built from 17 residues. Germline CDR1 SGHVS, CDR2 FQNEAQ. J was trimmed by 7 bases and V by 4 bases; bases with no gene match: 15. The CDR3 nucleotides read TGTGCCAGCAGCTCCCTCCACCTCAGGGGGTTAAGTGAAAAACTGTTTTTT. Translating gives CASSSLHLRGLSEKLFF. The whole variable domain, remainder taken from reference TRBV7-8 and TRBJ1-4, is GAGVSQSPRYKVAKRGQDVALRCDPISGHVSLFWYQQALGQGPEFLTYFQNEAQLDKSGLPSDRFFAERPEGSVSTLKIQRTQQEDSAVYLCASSSLHLRGLSEKLFFGSGTQLSVL.

The genes are TRBV7-2 and TRBJ1-6; 7 bases are shared with TRBD1. The CDR3 runs 12 residues. Trimming cost V 4 bases and J 13 bases; bases outside gene matches: 4. Germline-derived CDR1 and CDR2 are SGHTA and FQGNSA. The CDR3 is CASSYSQGPLHF. In DNA, the CDR3 is TGTGCCAGCAGCTACTCACAGGGGCCCCTCCACTTT.

This chain uses TRBV28 with TRBJ1-5; possible D gene TRBD1, 6 bases. There are 15 residues in the CDR3. CDR1 and CDR2 (germline): MDHEN, SYDVKM. V was shortened by 7 bases and J by 6 bases, with 19 bases between the two germline ends. The CDR3, as DNA: TGTGCCAGCATCGCAGGGAGGGAAGGGGGTCAGCCCCAGCATTTT. It codes for CASIAGREGGQPQHF.

The V call is TRBV7-2, the J call TRBJ1-5; tentatively, D is TRBD1 (6 bases). Germline V gene sequence: CDR1 SGHTA, CDR2 FQGNSA. The CDR3 loop spans 17 amino acids. With 4 bases removed from V and 4 bases from J, the gap between germline ends came to 20 bases. The DNA of the CDR3 is TGTGCCAGCAGCTCTGGACAGACCCAGGCGGGTAATCAGCCCCAGCATTTT. Its translation is CASSSGQTQAGNQPQHF.